This T cell receptor (beta chain) was sequenced in a study of shared clonotypes between healthy human individuals. General study results and limits: The study sampled only blood, and tissue repertoires likely differ.

Sequencing was performed with immunoSEQ multiplex PCR; in TCRdb, only in-frame clones are kept and a portion is missing. The sample has about 500,000 clones, roughly four fifths seen once. About this clone itself: Its specificity is unknown.

This CDR3 has 13 residues. V was trimmed by 5 bases and J by 6 bases, leaving 11 bases between them. The V gene's germline CDR1 is MNHNY and CDR2 SVGAGI (reference sequence). The origin of this receptor is a woman aged 40 to 55 in good health. Some clones in this sample may be carry-over from other donors' samples. The source material was PBMCs. J is TRBJ1-3 and V is TRBV6-6; TRBD1 might be the D (6 bases). The CDR3 reads CASSTSGVNTIYF. The CDR3, as DNA: TGTGCCAGCAGTACCTCAGGGGTAAACACCATATATTTT.